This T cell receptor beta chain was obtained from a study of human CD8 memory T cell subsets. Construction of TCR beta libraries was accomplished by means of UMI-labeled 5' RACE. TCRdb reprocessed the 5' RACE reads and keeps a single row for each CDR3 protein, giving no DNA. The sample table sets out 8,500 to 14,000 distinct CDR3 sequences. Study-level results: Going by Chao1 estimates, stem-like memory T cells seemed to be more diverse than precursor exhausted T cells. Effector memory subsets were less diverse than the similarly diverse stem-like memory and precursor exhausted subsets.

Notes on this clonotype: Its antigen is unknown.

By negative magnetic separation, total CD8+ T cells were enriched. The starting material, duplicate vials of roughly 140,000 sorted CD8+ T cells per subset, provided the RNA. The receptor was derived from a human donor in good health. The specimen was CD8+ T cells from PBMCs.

The CDR3 protein is CASKNQLAGVETQYF. The gene calls are TRBV10-2 and TRBJ2-5; TCRdb reports TRBD2, a call that lacks DNA to check it against. The germline CDR1 and CDR2 sequences are WSHSY and SAAADI. There are 15 residues in the CDR3.